A selection of T cell receptor beta chains follows, all from one sample in a study of neurological immune-mediated disorders. TCRdb fed the 5' RACE reads into MiXCR, producing one record per CDR3 protein. Seen here are more than 55,000 distinct CDR3 sequences, 20% to 30% observed once, and the top ten hold 3.5% to 5.5%. The sample comprised PBMCs. The receptor source for this set is a man aged 55-75 years with HTLV-1-associated myelopathy (HAM/TSP). Both conserved end residues are part of each CDR3. D genes are given only for firm matches. Only some rows state a clone size, as once, few, many or a class for expanded clones.

size,D,V,J,DNA,CDR3
few,TRBD2,TRBV19,TRBJ2-1,TGTGCCAGTAGTAGGGAAGCGGGAGGTTATTACAATGAGCAGTTCTTC,CASSREAGGYYNEQFF
many,TRBD1,TRBV7-2,TRBJ1-5,TGTGCCAGCAGCCTCGCCTCTCCGGGACAGGGGTCTGACCAGCCCCAGCATTTT,CASSLASPGQGSDQPQHF
many,.,TRBV10-2,TRBJ1-2,TGCGCCAGCAGTCCATTGATGGGGACCTATGGCTACACCTTC,CASSPLMGTYGYTF
many,.,TRBV3-1,TRBJ2-3,TGTGCCAGCAGCCAAGATCCCAGTGGGGATACGCAGTATTTT,CASSQDPSGDTQYF
many,.,TRBV5-1,TRBJ2-1,TGCGCCAGCAGCTTGGAGGGAAGCTCCTACAATGAGCAGTTCTTC,CASSLEGSSYNEQFF
many,.,TRBV7-8,TRBJ2-5,TGTGCCAGCAGCACCGGGACACTCCAAGAGACCCAGTACTTC,CASSTGTLQETQYF
medium-sized,.,TRBV5-1,TRBJ2-3,TGCGCCAGCAGCTTGGCGGGATTCGCAGATACGCAGTATTTT,CASSLAGFADTQYF
many,TRBD1,TRBV5-1,TRBJ2-5,TGCGCCAGCAGCTCGGAATTTCCGGGACAGGGGCAAGAGACCCAGTACTTC,CASSSEFPGQGQETQYF
.,.,TRBV10-2,TRBJ2-1,TGCGCCAGCAGTCAGGGGTACTACAATGAGCAGTTCTTC,CASSQGYYNEQFF
many,.,TRBV21-1,TRBJ2-7,TGTGCCAGCAGCAAATCGGACCGTCCCTACGAGCAGTACTTC,CASSKSDRPYEQYF
many,.,TRBV11-2,TRBJ2-2,TGTGCCAGCAGCTTAATGAGGACCGGCACCGGGGAGCTGTTTTTT,CASSLMRTGTGELFF
many,.,TRBV9,TRBJ1-1,TGTGCCAGCAGCTTCCGGGACACTGAGAACACTGAAGCTTTCTTT,CASSFRDTENTEAFF
many,.,TRBV27,TRBJ1-1,TGTGCCAGCAGTTTAAGGGGGGAGTCTGAAGCTTTCTTT,CASSLRGESEAFF
.,.,TRBV21-1,TRBJ2-1,TGTGCCAGCAGCAGGCTAGTTAAAACTAGCGGGAGGACGGAGGAGCAGTTCTTC,CASSRLVKTSGRTEEQFF
many,TRBD1,TRBV4-1,TRBJ2-5,TGCGCCAGCAGCCTAGACAGGGAGGAGACCCAGTACTTC,CASSLDREETQYF
many,TRBD2,TRBV20-1,TRBJ2-7,TGCAGTGCGTTGGAACCGGGAGGGCGAGCCTACGAGCAGTACTTC,CSALEPGGRAYEQYF
many,.,TRBV5-1,TRBJ2-2,TGCGCCAGCAGCCGTGGAGGCGGGGAGAACACCGGGGAGCTGTTTTTT,CASSRGGGENTGELFF
many,TRBD2,TRBV5-1,TRBJ2-4,TGCGCCAGCAGCTTGGGGACTAGCGGGTCGAGCATTCAGTACTTC,CASSLGTSGSSIQYF
medium-sized,TRBD1,TRBV29-1,TRBJ2-7,TGCAGCGTTGAAGTCACTGGACAGGGGCCGGAGCAGTACTTC,CSVEVTGQGPEQYF
few,.,TRBV7-2,TRBJ2-7,TGTGCCAGCAGTTACAGGGGACTCGACGGCTACGAGCAGTACTTC,CASSYRGLDGYEQYF
many,TRBD1,TRBV28,TRBJ1-5,TGTGCCAGCCGAAGGGGACAGCTGCCCCAGCATTTT,CASRRGQLPQHF
many,.,TRBV10-3,TRBJ1-1,TGTGCCATCAGTGAACAGGGTCTTGAAGCTTTCTTT,CAISEQGLEAFF
many,.,TRBV6-1,TRBJ2-1,TGTGCCAGCAGCGCGGGTGGGAGCTCCTACAATGAGCAGTTCTTC,CASSAGGSSYNEQFF
.,TRBD1,TRBV5-1,TRBJ2-7,TGCGCCAGCCAATACGGACAGGGAGGCGAGCAGTACTTC,CASQYGQGGEQYF
.,.,TRBV4-2,TRBJ2-4,TGTGCCAGCAGCCAAGGCACTAGCTTGGGCAAAAACATTCAGTACTTC,CASSQGTSLGKNIQYF
many,TRBD1,TRBV5-1,TRBJ1-1,TGCGCCAGCAGCTTGGTCGACAGGGTGAACACTGAAGCTTTCTTT,CASSLVDRVNTEAFF
.,TRBD1,TRBV5-1,TRBJ1-1,TGCGCCAGCAGCTTGCGGGGACAGGGAGGCACTGAAGCTTTCTTT,CASSLRGQGGTEAFF
once,.,TRBV4-3,TRBJ2-5,TGCGCCAGCAGCCAAGATTTCGACTTACAAGAGACCCAGTACTTC,CASSQDFDLQETQYF
.,TRBD1,TRBV27,TRBJ2-1,TGTGCCAGCAGTTCTATGGGGACAGGGGCCAAATACAATGTGCAGTTCTTC,CASSSMGTGAKYNVQFF
few,.,TRBV2,TRBJ1-6,TGTGCCAGCAGCGGGGTTTATTCACCCCTCCACTTT,CASSGVYSPLHF
many,TRBD1,TRBV5-1,TRBJ2-1,TGCGCCAGCAGCTCCGGACAGGTTTCCCTCAATGAGCAGTTCTTC,CASSSGQVSLNEQFF
.,TRBD1,TRBV19,TRBJ2-1,TGTGCCAGTCGGGACAGGGACTACAATGAGCAGTTCTTC,CASRDRDYNEQFF
.,.,TRBV4-2,TRBJ2-2,TGTGCCAGCAGCTCCTCTGGGATTACCGGGGAGCTGTTTTTT,CASSSSGITGELFF
.,.,TRBV10-3,TRBJ2-7,TGTGCCATCGCCCCAACGGGAGTATCCTACGAGCAGTACTTC,CAIAPTGVSYEQYF
many,.,TRBV20-1,TRBJ2-3,TGCAGTGCTAGAGATTCGTTTGGGGACGGAGGCCCGGCAGATACGCAGTATTTT,CSARDSFGDGGPADTQYF